This TCR beta chain was sequenced during a study of beta chain features in type 1 diabetes. Whole-study results and caveats: A moderate, significant TCRB CDR3 shortening appeared in type 1 diabetes across four CD4+ subsets.

Comment on this clone: Antigen: not known.

Expressed TCRB transcripts got sequenced, as all isolated RNA was reverse transcribed. Only in-frame clones appear in the TCRdb table, and some are missing; sequencing was by immunoSEQ multiplex PCR. The sample lists under 150,000 clones; about 10% were seen once. Germline V gives CDR1 SGHRS, CDR2 YFSETQ. This CDR3 has 13 residues. J lost 9 bases, V lost 1 base, and 5 bases had no gene match. The receptor's source is a man aged 25 to 45 with type 1 diabetes. J is TRBJ1-2 and V is TRBV5-1, with TRBD1 matching over 8 bases. The sample was central memory CD4+ T cells from blood. The CDR3 DNA follows: TGCGCCAGCAGCTTGACAGGGGGAAGGAGCTACACCTTC. Protein sequence: CASSLTGGRSYTF.